Below are 5 T cell receptor beta chains sequenced from a single sample in a study of cytomegalovirus exposure and HLA in healthy donors. In the PCR, 60 Vbeta and 13 Jbeta primers were used. Repertoires were generated with immunoSEQ multiplex PCR, while TCRdb's copy carries only in-frame clones and drops some. In total, the table holds roughly 53,000 clones. The source material was PBMCs. Source of these receptors: a female donor in good health and CMV-seronegative.

The gene calls are TRBV11-2 and TRBJ1-1; 7 positions agree with TRBD1. Germline assignment: CDR1 SGHAT and CDR2 FQNNGV. The CDR3 length is 15 residues. V lost 5 bases and J lost 4; bases outside the gene matches: 10. The CDR3 DNA reads TGTGCCAGCAGCAAAATCCCGGGACAGCTCACTGAAGCTTTCTTT. Translation: CASSKIPGQLTEAFF.

V usage is TRBV9 and J usage is TRBJ1-2, with no clear D. The CDR3 runs 12 residues. The V end lost 1 base, the J end lost 6 bases, and 7 bases lay between the germline ends. Germline V gives CDR1 SGDLS, CDR2 YYNGEE. CDR3 loop: CASSVRGDGYTF. In nucleotides, the CDR3 is TGTGCCAGCAGCGTACGCGGGGATGGCTACACCTTC.

The J gene is TRBJ1-1, the V gene TRBV11-3; 9 bases agree with TRBD1. The germline V gene encodes CDR1 SGHNT and CDR2 YENEEA. The CDR3 contains 15 residues. Trimming at V came to 5 bases and at J to 5 bases, leaving 9 bases not matched to a gene. As DNA, the CDR3 is TGTGCCAGCAGCCTCCTTCGGGACAGGGTAACTGAAGCTTTCTTT. Protein sequence: CASSLLRDRVTEAFF.

This chain links TRBV5-6 with TRBJ1-4; a weak D match, TRBD1 (6 bases). This CDR3 spans 13 amino acids. Trimming cost V 4 bases and J 8 bases, with 12 bases left between them. Germline V gene data show CDR1 as SGHDT and CDR2 as YYEEEE. In DNA, the CDR3 is TGTGCCAGCAGCCCGAGGACAGAAGAAAAACTGTTTTTT. This sequence encodes CASSPRTEEKLFF.

The rearrangement joins TRBV29-1 to TRBJ1-1; 8 bases line up with TRBD1. The CDR3 consists of 13 residues. J was trimmed by 3 bases and V by 4 bases; bases with no gene match: 4. CDR1 SQVTM and CDR2 ANQGSEA come from the germline V gene. CDR3 amino acids: CSVGQGPDTEAFF. CDR3 nucleotides: TGCAGCGTTGGACAGGGGCCGGACACTGAAGCTTTCTTT.